This TCR beta chain was recorded in a study of cytomegalovirus exposure and HLA in healthy donors. The PCR employed 60 Vbeta primers together with 13 Jbeta primers. TCRdb's copy holds only in-frame clones and misses some; the assay was immunoSEQ multiplex PCR. Here the sample table reports 150,000 or so clones. CDR1 and CDR2 (germline): SGDLS, YYNGEE. Deletions cut 1 base from V and 6 bases from J, with 14 bases between. The CDR3 covers 15 residues. The source is a woman in her forties or fifties in good health and CMV-seronegative. J is TRBJ2-1 and V is TRBV9; D not resolved. The material sequenced was PBMCs. CDR3: CASSVSEVAVNEQFF. The CDR3 nucleotides are TGTGCCAGCAGCGTATCTGAGGTTGCTGTCAATGAGCAGTTCTTC. The full variable domain, completed using reference TRBV9 and TRBJ2-1, is DSGVTQTPKHLITATGQRVTLRCSPRSGDLSVYWYQQSLDQGLQFLIQYYNGEERAKGNILERFSAQQFPDLHSELNLSSLELGDSALYFCASSVSEVAVNEQFFGPGTRLTVL.